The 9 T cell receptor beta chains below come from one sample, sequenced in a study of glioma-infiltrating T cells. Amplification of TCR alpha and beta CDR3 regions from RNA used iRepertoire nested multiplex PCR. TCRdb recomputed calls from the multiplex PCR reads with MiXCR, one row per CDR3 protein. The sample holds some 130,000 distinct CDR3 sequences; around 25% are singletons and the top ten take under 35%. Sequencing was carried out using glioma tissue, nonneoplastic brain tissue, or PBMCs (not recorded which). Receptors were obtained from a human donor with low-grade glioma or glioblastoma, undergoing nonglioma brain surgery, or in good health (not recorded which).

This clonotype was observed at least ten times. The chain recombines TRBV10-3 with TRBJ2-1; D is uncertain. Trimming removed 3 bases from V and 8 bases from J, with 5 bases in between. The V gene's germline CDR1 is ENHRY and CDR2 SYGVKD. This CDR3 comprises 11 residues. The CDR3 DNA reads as TGTGCCATCAGTGATAGTGATGAGCAGTTCTTC. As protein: CAISDSDEQFF.

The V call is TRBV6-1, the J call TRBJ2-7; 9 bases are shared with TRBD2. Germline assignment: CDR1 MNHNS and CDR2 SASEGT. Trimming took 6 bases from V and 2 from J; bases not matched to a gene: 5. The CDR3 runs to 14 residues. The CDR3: CASRGRGGPYEQYV. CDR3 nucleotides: TGTGCCAGCAGAGGGCGGGGGGGTCCCTACGAGCAGTACGTC.

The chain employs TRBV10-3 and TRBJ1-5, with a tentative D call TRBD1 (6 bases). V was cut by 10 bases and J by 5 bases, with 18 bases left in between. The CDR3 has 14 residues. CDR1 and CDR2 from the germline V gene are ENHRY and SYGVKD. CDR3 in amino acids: CATCRVEGDQPQHF. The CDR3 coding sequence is TGTGCCACCTGCAGGGTCGAGGGGGATCAGCCCCAGCATTTT.

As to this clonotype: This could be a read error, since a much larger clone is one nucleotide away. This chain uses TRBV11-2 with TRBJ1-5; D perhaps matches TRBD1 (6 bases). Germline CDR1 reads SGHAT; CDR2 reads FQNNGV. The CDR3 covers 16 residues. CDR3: CASSLDSIYSSQPQHF. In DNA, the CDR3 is TGTGCCAGCAGCTTGGACAGCATCTATAGCAGTCAGCCCCAGCATTTT.

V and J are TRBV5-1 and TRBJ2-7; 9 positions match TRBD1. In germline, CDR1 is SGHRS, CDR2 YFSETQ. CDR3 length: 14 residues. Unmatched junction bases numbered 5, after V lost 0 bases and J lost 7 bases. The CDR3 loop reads CASSLGDRVSEQYV. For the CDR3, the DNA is TGCGCCAGCAGCTTGGGGGACAGGGTGAGTGAGCAGTACGTC.

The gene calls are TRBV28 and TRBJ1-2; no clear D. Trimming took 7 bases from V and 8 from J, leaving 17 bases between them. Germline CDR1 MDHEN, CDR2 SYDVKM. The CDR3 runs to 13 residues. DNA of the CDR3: TGTGCCAGCACTACCCCTGGGCTGATGGGCTACACCTTC. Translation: CASTTPGLMGYTF.

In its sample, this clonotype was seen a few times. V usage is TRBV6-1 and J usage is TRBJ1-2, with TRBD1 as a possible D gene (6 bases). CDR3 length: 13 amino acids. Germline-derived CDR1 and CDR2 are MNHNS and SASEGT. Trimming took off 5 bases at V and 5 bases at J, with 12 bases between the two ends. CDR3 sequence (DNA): TGTGCCAGCAGTCTGCAGGGGATATATGGCTACACCTTC. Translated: CASSLQGIYGYTF.

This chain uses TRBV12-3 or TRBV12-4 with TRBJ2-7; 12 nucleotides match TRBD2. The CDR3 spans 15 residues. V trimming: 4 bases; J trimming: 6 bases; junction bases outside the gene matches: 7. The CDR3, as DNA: TGTGCCAGCAGTTACGGACTAGCGGGACTGGGCGAGCAGTACGTC. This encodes CASSYGLAGLGEQYV.

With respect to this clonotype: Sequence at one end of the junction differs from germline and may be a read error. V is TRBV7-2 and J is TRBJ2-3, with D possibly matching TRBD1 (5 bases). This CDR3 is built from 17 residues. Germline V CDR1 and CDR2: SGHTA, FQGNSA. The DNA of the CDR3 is TGCGCCAGCAGCCAAGATTTGCCAGGGATCAGCACAGATACGAAGTATTTT. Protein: CASSQDLPGISTDTKYF.